This T cell receptor beta chain is from a study of T cells in Graves' hyperthyroidism and ophthalmopathy. Study-wide points: Most clonotypes that expanded in the thyroid above 0.001 also showed up in blood.

RNA transcripts were the template for amplifying TCR beta CDR3 regions. TCR CDR3 regions were first amplified by RT-PCR with HTBI primers. From the multiplex PCR reads, TCRdb called clonotypes with MiXCR, one entry per CDR3 protein. The table has hundreds of thousands of distinct CDR3 sequences, about 14% seen once. Unmatched junction bases numbered 14, after V lost 3 bases and J lost 4 bases. The CDR3 sequence is 17 residues long. The germline V gene has CDR1 DFQATT and CDR2 SNEGSKA (reference sequence). This clonotype was observed at least ten times. The target antigen is unknown. Patients were excluded because of uncontrolled infection, other autoimmune disease, pregnancy or lactation.

Sequenced sample: blood. The TCR was taken from a man in his late teens or twenties with Graves' ophthalmopathy. This sequence joins TRBV20-1 and TRBJ2-1; the match to TRBD2 covers 8 bases. The CDR3 DNA follows: TGCAGTGCTAGGCTACCGCTACTAGCGGCGTTGTACAATGAGCAGTTCTTC. Its translation: CSARLPLLAALYNEQFF.